These 2 T cell receptor beta chains were sequenced from one sample in a study of T cells in tuberculosis. Thawed, overnight-rested PBMC were stained with GMM-loaded CD1B tetramer, viability dye and anti-CD3, then sorted. The CD1B tetramers carried C32 glucose monomycolate purified from Rhodococcus equi. Produced via immunoSEQ multiplex PCR; TCRdb's table is partial and in-frame only. The table lists about 88,000 clones, roughly 88% of them singletons. The material sequenced was CD1b-GMM tetramer-negative cells sorted from PBMCs. The receptors stem from an adult woman with latent tuberculosis.

This chain joins TRBV15 and TRBJ2-7, with 7 bases fitting TRBD1. Losses at the gene ends were 5 bases for V and 6 bases for J; bases not matched to a gene: 16. The CDR3 is 16 amino acids. Looked up from germline, CDR1 is LNHNV and CDR2 is YYDKDF (reference sequence). CDR3 DNA sequence: TGTGCCACCAGCGGAATCCCGACAGGGCGCCCGTCCGAGCAGTACTTC. Amino acids: CATSGIPTGRPSEQYF.

The V call is TRBV7-8, the J call TRBJ1-6; possibly TRBD1 for D (5 bases). Germline CDR1 SGHVS, CDR2 FQNEAQ. There are 15 residues in the CDR3. Between the trimmed V and J ends, which lost 8 bases and 3 bases, there was a span of 14 bases. CDR3 sequence: CASSSAGGYNSPLHF. The CDR3 DNA follows: TGTGCCAGCTCCTCGGCGGGGGGCTATAATTCACCCCTCCACTTT.